This TCR beta chain is drawn from a study of a mutant IDH1 vaccine in newly diagnosed glioma. About the study: Patients were started on vaccination 4-6 weeks after radiotherapy alone, or with temozolomide cycles. Study-level findings and limits: Pseudoprogression seemingly bore no relation to changes in top peripheral T cell clonotypes.

Time point reported: week 47, end of study. The vaccine gave 300 ug of a 20-mer mutant IDH1 peptide subcutaneously per dose. Each astrocytoma in the donors was new, WHO grade 3 or 4, IDH1-mutant and ATRX-lost. Repertoires were generated with immunoSEQ multiplex PCR, while TCRdb's copy carries only in-frame clones and drops some. The table records fewer than 35,000 clones, more than 65% of them present only once. Notes on this clone: Its antigen is unknown.

The V and J ends lost 0 bases and 0 bases, in that order; junction bases with no gene match: 6. The CDR3 sequence is 17 residues long. Per germline, CDR1 SGHDT and CDR2 YYEEEE. Sample: PBMCs, taken from a glioma patient whose treatment included an IDH1 peptide vaccine. This receptor was identified in a man aged 25-45 years with glioma. The V gene is TRBV5-6, the J gene TRBJ2-1; 7 bases align to TRBD2. The CDR3 nucleotides are TGTGCCAGCAGCTTGGGCGGAGGCGGGAGCTCCTACAATGAGCAGTTCTTC. It encodes CASSLGGGGSSYNEQFF.